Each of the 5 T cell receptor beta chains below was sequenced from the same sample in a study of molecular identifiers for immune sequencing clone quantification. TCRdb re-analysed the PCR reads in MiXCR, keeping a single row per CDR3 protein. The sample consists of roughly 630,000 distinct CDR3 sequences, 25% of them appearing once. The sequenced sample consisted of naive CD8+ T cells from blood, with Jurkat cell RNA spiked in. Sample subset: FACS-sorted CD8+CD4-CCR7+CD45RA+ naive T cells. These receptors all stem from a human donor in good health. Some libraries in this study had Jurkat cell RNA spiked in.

In DNA form, the CDR3 reads TGTGCTAGTGGTTTGCTTTGCTACAGGGGGCGCAAGTCCGAGCAGTACTTC. This sequence encodes CASGLLCYRGRKSEQYF. V and J are TRBV12-5 and TRBJ2-7; 9 positions match TRBD1. The CDR3 contains 17 residues. Germline lookup yields CDR1 LGHNT and CDR2 FRNRAP. V was pared by 2 bases and J by 6 bases, with 14 bases of the junction left unmatched.

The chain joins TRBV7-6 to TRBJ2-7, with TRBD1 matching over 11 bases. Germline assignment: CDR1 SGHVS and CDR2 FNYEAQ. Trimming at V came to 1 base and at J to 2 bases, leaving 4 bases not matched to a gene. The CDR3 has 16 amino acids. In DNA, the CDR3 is TGTGCCAGCAGCTTAGAGACGGGACAGGGGGCCTACGAGCAGTACTTC. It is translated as CASSLETGQGAYEQYF.

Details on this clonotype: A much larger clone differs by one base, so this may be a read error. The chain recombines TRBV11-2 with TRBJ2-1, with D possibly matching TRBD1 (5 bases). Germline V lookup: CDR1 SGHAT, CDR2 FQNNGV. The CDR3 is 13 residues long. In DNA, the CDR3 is TGTGCCGGCAGCTTATCACAGGACAATGAGCAGTTCTTC. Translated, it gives CAGSLSQDNEQFF.

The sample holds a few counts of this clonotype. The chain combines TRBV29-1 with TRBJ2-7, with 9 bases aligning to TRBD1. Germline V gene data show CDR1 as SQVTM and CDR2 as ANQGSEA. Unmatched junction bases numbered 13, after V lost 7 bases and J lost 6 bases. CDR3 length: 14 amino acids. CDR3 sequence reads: CSAVPGQGHCEQYF. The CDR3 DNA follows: TGCAGCGCCGTCCCGGGACAGGGACACTGCGAGCAGTACTTC.

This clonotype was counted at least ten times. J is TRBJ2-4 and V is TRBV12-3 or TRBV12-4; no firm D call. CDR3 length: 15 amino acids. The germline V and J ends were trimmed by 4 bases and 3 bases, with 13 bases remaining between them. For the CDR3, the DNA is TGTGCCAGCAGTTCTGGGCAGCTGGGCAAAAACATTCAGTACTTC. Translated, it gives CASSSGQLGKNIQYF.